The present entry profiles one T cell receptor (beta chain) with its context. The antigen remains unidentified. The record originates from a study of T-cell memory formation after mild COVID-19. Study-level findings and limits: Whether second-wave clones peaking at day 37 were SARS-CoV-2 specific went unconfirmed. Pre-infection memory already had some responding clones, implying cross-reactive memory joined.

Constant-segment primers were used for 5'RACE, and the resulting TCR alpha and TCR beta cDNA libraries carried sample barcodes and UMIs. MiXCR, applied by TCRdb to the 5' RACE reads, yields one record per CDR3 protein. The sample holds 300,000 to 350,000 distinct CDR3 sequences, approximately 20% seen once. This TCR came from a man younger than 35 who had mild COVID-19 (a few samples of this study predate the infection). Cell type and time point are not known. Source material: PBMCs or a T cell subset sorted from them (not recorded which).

CDR3 amino acids: CASSLEGLVGTQYF. CDR3 DNA sequence: TGTGCCAGCAGCTTAGAGGGTCTCGTCGGGACCCAGTACTTC. The chain is built from TRBV7-2 and TRBJ2-5, with D unresolved. Germline V gives CDR1 SGHTA, CDR2 FQGNSA. This CDR3 region has 14 residues. With 1 base removed from V and 7 bases from J, the gap between germline ends came to 13 bases.